This T cell receptor beta chain was identified during a study of beta chain features in type 1 diabetes. General observations from the study: PCR may have favored shorter templates equally in patients and controls.

Since all of the isolated RNA was reverse transcribed, expressed TCRB transcripts were what got sequenced. Read counts averaged roughly 3.5 million for samples of naive, central memory and regulatory T cells. Assay: immunoSEQ multiplex PCR; the TCRdb copy retains only in-frame clones and omits some. The sample shows around 400,000 clones, over 10% of them seen only once. On average, the one heparinised blood draw given by each donor was 90 to 150 mL. Purities over 95% were achieved in all sorted populations. Trimming took 5 bases from V and 2 from J; bases not matched to a gene: 2. The CDR3 has 13 amino acids. Germline lookup yields CDR1 MNHEY and CDR2 SMNVEV (reference sequence). Notes on this clone: What it binds is not known.

Sequencing input: naive CD4+ T cells from blood. The source of this sequence is a man between 18 and 29 years old in good health. The V call is TRBV27, the J call TRBJ1-2; 7 bases are shared with TRBD1. CDR3: CASSMGQNYGYTF. As DNA, the CDR3 is TGTGCCAGCAGTATGGGACAGAACTATGGCTACACCTTC.